The next 26 T cell receptor beta chains were all read from a single sample in a study of T cells in Graves' hyperthyroidism and ophthalmopathy. Amplification targeted TCR beta CDR3 regions from RNA transcripts. Initially, a first-round RT-PCR of the TCR CDR3 employed the HTBI primer set. TCRdb reanalysed the multiplex PCR reads using MiXCR and keeps one entry per CDR3 protein. The profile shows around 270,000 distinct CDR3 sequences, approximately 18% of them singletons. Sequenced sample: blood. The receptors were sampled from a man in his forties or fifties with Graves' ophthalmopathy.

This clonotype has a handful of counts. Possible read error: a much larger clone is one base away. The chain carries TRBV20-1 and TRBJ2-7; D remains ambiguous. The CDR3 spans 11 residues. The germline CDR1 and CDR2 sequences are DFQATT and SNEGSKA (reference sequence). The CDR3 spells CSASAGYGQYF. The CDR3 region has the DNA TGCAGTGCTAGCGCCGGGTACGGGCAGTACTTC.

The chain joins TRBV25-1 to TRBJ2-3; D not resolved. Trimming shortened V by 7 bases and J by 5 bases, and 19 bases separated the two germline ends. The germline V gene has CDR1 MGHDK and CDR2 SYGVNS. CDR3 size: 15 residues. Here the CDR3 DNA reads TGTGCCAGCACCCCCCCGGCGGACCTGGGAGATACGCAGTATTTT. Its protein product is CASTPPADLGDTQYF.

V is TRBV10-3 and J is TRBJ2-2; D perhaps matches TRBD1 (5 bases). This CDR3 contains 16 residues. CDR1 is ENHRY, CDR2 SYGVKD, per germline. V shed 0 bases and J shed 1 base, with 9 bases lying between them. The CDR3 DNA reads as TGTGCCATCAGTGAGTCCCCAGGGAAGAACACCGGGGAGCTGTTTTTT. This sequence encodes CAISESPGKNTGELFF.

As to this clonotype: The CDR3 ends on some other residue instead of the conserved phenylalanine or tryptophan, so this is likely a read error. This chain connects TRBV2 to TRBJ2-7; TRBD1 matches 9 bases. Per germline, CDR1 SNHLY and CDR2 FYNNEI. The V segment lost 3 bases and the J segment 1 base; nucleotides outside the gene matches: 10. The CDR3 spans 17 residues. CDR3 DNA: TGTGCCAGCAGTGATCTCACTTCCGGGACAGGGTCCTACGAGCAGTACCTC. Its protein is CASSDLTSGTGSYEQYL.

The V gene is TRBV20-1, the J gene TRBJ2-5; the D is unclear. The V gene's germline CDR1 is DFQATT and CDR2 SNEGSKA (reference sequence). The CDR3 is made up of 12 amino acids. The V and J ends lost 3 bases and 7 bases respectively, with 12 bases between them. The DNA of the CDR3 is TGCAGTGCTAGTCGCGACGCTGGGACCCAGTACTTC. This codes for CSASRDAGTQYF.

This clonotype was picked up many times. V and J are TRBV3-1 and TRBJ2-5; the D is unclear. With 3 bases removed from V and 4 bases from J, the gap between germline ends came to 3 bases. The CDR3 sequence is 11 residues long. Germline V gene data show CDR1 as LGHDT and CDR2 as YNNKEL (reference sequence). CDR3: CASSHVETQYF. The CDR3 DNA reads as TGTGCCAGCAGCCATGTAGAGACCCAGTACTTC.

This clonotype was counted at least ten times. The chain is built from TRBV20-1 and TRBJ1-5; TRBD1 matches 9 bases. The ends lost 5 bases at V and 6 bases at J; junction bases unmatched: 11. The CDR3 runs 15 residues. Germline V gene sequence: CDR1 DFQATT, CDR2 SNEGSKA (reference sequence). The CDR3 bases are TGCAGTGCTGATACCGGGACAGGGAATAGTCAGCCCCAGCATTTT. Translation gives CSADTGTGNSQPQHF.

This clonotype was detected only a few times. This chain joins TRBV24-1 and TRBJ2-3, with 12 nucleotides matching TRBD2. This CDR3 spans 16 amino acids. With 3 bases clipped from V and 4 bases from J, the junction kept 4 bases outside the gene matches. Germline V gene data show CDR1 as KGHDR and CDR2 as SFDVKD. Here the CDR3 reads CATSDQTSGRADTQYF. Written as DNA, the CDR3 is TGTGCCACCAGTGATCAGACTAGCGGGAGAGCAGATACGCAGTATTTT.

The chain employs TRBV20-1 and TRBJ1-1; 10 positions match TRBD1. The CDR3 is made up of 14 amino acids. V gave up 1 base and J gave up 3 bases; unmatched junction bases: 2. Germline CDR1 DFQATT, CDR2 SNEGSKA (reference sequence). DNA for the CDR3: TGCAGTGCTAGAGTCGGGACAGGGGACACTGAAGCTTTCTTT. This codes for CSARVGTGDTEAFF.

The rearrangement links TRBV3-1 to TRBJ2-4, with a weak D call TRBD2 (5 bases). Trimming took off 7 bases at V and 7 bases at J, with 23 bases between the two ends. Germline V lookup: CDR1 LGHDT, CDR2 YNNKEL (reference sequence). The CDR3 spans 16 residues. The CDR3 is CASKGPLGLARNIQYF. The CDR3 DNA reads TGTGCCAGCAAGGGTCCCCTAGGGCTAGCCAGGAACATTCAGTACTTC.

In its sample, this clonotype was seen many times. Possible read error: a much larger clone is one base away. CDR3 protein: CASSQRENTGAFF. In DNA, the CDR3 is TGTGCCAGCAGTCAAAGGGAGAACACTGGAGCTTTCTTT. The genes are TRBV2 and TRBJ1-1, with unresolved D. CDR3 length: 13 amino acids. Germline V gene sequence: CDR1 SNHLY, CDR2 FYNNEI.

This clonotype showed up just a few times. One junction end does not reproduce the germline sequence, and a read error may be involved. The chain recombines TRBV18 with TRBJ1-2; maybe TRBD1 (6 bases). This CDR3 has 14 residues. Per germline, CDR1 KGHSH and CDR2 LQKENI. CDR3 loop: CASSPNRANYGHTF. The CDR3 DNA reads TGTGCCAGCTCACCAAACAGGGCTAACTATGGCCACACCTTC. The entire variable domain, with the rest obtained from reference TRBV18 and TRBJ1-2, is as follows: NAGVMQNPRHLVRRRGQEARLRCSPMKGHSHVYWYRQLPEEGLKFMVYLQKENIIDESGMPKERFSAEFPKEGPSILRIQQVVRGDSAAYFCASSPNRANYGHTFGSGTRLTVV.

This clonotype has a handful of counts. The rearrangement joins TRBV24-1 to TRBJ2-4, with TRBD2 as a possible D gene (5 bases). This CDR3 region has 13 residues. Germline lookup yields CDR1 KGHDR and CDR2 SFDVKD. V lost 3 bases, J lost 9 bases, and 11 bases lay in between. CDR3 region: CATSDGGLAIQYF. Here the CDR3 DNA reads TGTGCCACCAGTGATGGAGGCCTAGCCATTCAGTACTTC.

This clonotype was recorded at least ten times. This chain joins TRBV13 and TRBJ2-7, with 11 bases that match TRBD1. The germline gives CDR1 PRHDT, CDR2 FYEKMQ (reference sequence). The CDR3 extends over 13 amino acids. V dropped 7 bases and J dropped 3; count of bases not matched to a gene: 2. In DNA form, the CDR3 reads TGTGCCAGCAAGGGACAGGGGGTCTACGAGCAGTACTTC. Translated, it gives CASKGQGVYEQYF.

This clonotype occurred many times. The chain is built from TRBV10-1 and TRBJ2-1; 7 bases are shared with TRBD2. The CDR3 sequence is 15 residues long. Germline lookup yields CDR1 WNHNN and CDR2 SYGVQD (reference sequence). After removal of 2 bases from V and 5 bases from J, the junction contained 6 bases not matched to a gene. CDR3 amino acids: CASSETRGRNNEQFF. CDR3 in DNA: TGCGCCAGCAGTGAGACTCGCGGGAGAAACAATGAGCAGTTCTTC.

This clonotype was picked up a small number of times. V and J are TRBV6-1 and TRBJ2-3; 9 bases align to TRBD1. The CDR3 length is 15 residues. Trimming cost V 11 bases and J 3 bases; bases outside gene matches: 12. The germline CDR1 and CDR2 sequences are MNHNS and SASEGT. The CDR3 protein is CAGQNRDRVTDTQYF. In DNA form, the CDR3 reads TGTGCCGGCCAGAACCGGGACAGGGTGACAGATACGCAGTATTTT.

This chain joins TRBV6-1 and TRBJ2-1, with D unclear. Trimming removed 8 bases at V and 4 bases at J, with 15 bases between. Germline V gives CDR1 MNHNS, CDR2 SASEGT. The CDR3 runs 14 residues. The CDR3 reads CASVPSNGYNEQFF. The CDR3, as DNA: TGTGCCAGCGTCCCTTCGAACGGATACAATGAGCAGTTCTTC.

In its sample, this clonotype was seen a few times. This rearrangement joins TRBV11-2 to TRBJ2-7, with 8 positions matching TRBD2. The germline CDR1 and CDR2 sequences are SGHAT and FQNNGV. The CDR3 length is 16 residues. With 2 bases clipped from V and 2 bases from J, the junction kept 8 bases outside the gene matches. CDR3 loop: CASSLRGTRHTYEQYF. For the CDR3, the DNA is TGTGCCAGCAGCTTAAGGGGGACTAGGCACACCTACGAGCAGTACTTC.

This chain connects TRBV3-1 to TRBJ2-7; 9 bases align to TRBD1. The junction had 7 bases not matched to a gene; V was cut back by 0 bases and J by 1 base. Germline V lookup: CDR1 LGHDT, CDR2 YNNKEL (reference sequence). CDR3 length: 17 residues. CDR3 sequence: CASSQDPQGARSYEQYF. Here the CDR3 DNA reads TGTGCCAGCAGCCAAGATCCACAGGGGGCGCGATCCTACGAGCAGTACTTC.

V is TRBV6-5 and J is TRBJ2-7; D is possibly TRBD2 (7 bases). V shed 2 bases and J shed 2 bases, with 16 bases lying between them. Germline lookup yields CDR1 MNHEY and CDR2 SVGAGI. The CDR3 loop spans 16 amino acids. Here the CDR3 reads CASSYHPGGNPYEQYF. CDR3 in DNA: TGTGCCAGCAGTTACCATCCGGGGGGCAACCCCTACGAGCAGTACTTC.

V gene TRBV4-2 combines with J gene TRBJ2-1, with D tentatively TRBD2 (5 bases). The CDR3 contains 13 residues. With 8 bases removed from V and 10 bases from J, the gap between germline ends came to 18 bases. Germline V gene sequence: CDR1 LGHNA, CDR2 YNFKEQ. The CDR3 nucleotides read TGTGCCAGCCCGCGAGACTTTCCGGGGGAGCAGTTCTTC. Encoded protein: CASPRDFPGEQFF.

CDR3 coding DNA: TGTGCCAGCTCGCCGGGACAGGGGACCCACAATGAGCAGTTCTTC. Translating it yields CASSPGQGTHNEQFF. V gene TRBV19 combines with J gene TRBJ2-1, with 10 bases matching TRBD1. This CDR3 is 15 amino acids long. J gave up 5 bases and V 9 bases, and 10 bases lay outside the gene matches. Per germline, CDR1 LNHDA and CDR2 SQIVND (reference sequence). The whole variable domain, filled in from reference TRBV19 and TRBJ2-1, reads DGGITQSPKYLFRKEGQNVTLSCEQNLNHDAMYWYRQDPGQGLRLIYYSQIVNDFQKGDIAEGYSVSREKKESFPLTVTSAQKNPTAFYLCASSPGQGTHNEQFFGPGTRLTVL.

This clonotype was detected many times. The chain uses TRBV5-1 and TRBJ2-7; perhaps TRBD2 as D (6 bases). The CDR3 is 11 residues long. The V end lost 8 bases, the J end lost 4 bases, and 10 bases lay between the germline ends. CDR1 is SGHRS, CDR2 YFSETQ, per germline. The DNA for the CDR3 is TGCGCCAGTGCAGCGGGTTACGAGCAGTACTTC. Translation gives CASAAGYEQYF.

The CDR3 region is CASSLLRTETQYF. The CDR3 DNA reads as TGTGCCAGCAGTTTATTAAGGACCGAGACCCAGTACTTC. The chain couples TRBV28 to TRBJ2-5; D not certain. CDR3 length: 13 amino acids. Germline V lookup: CDR1 MDHEN, CDR2 SYDVKM. Trimming took 1 base from V and 5 from J, leaving 8 bases between them.

The V call is TRBV20-1, the J call TRBJ2-5; possibly TRBD2 for D (7 bases). V dropped 0 bases and J dropped 7 bases, with 15 bases sitting between them. Germline loops: CDR1 DFQATT, CDR2 SNEGSKA (reference sequence). The CDR3 covers 14 residues. The DNA for the CDR3 is TGCAGTGCTAGAGAAGGGGGGGGGCCAGGGACCCAGTACTTC. It yields the protein CSAREGGGPGTQYF.

A few counts support this clonotype. The chain carries TRBV6-1 and TRBJ2-7, with TRBD1 as a possible D gene (6 bases). Trimming stripped 3 bases from V and 0 bases from J, with 15 bases between. The CDR3 covers 16 residues. From germline, CDR1 is MNHNS and CDR2 SASEGT. The CDR3 here is CASSDPRTDSSYEQYF. CDR3 DNA: TGTGCCAGCAGTGATCCCCGGACAGACAGCTCCTACGAGCAGTACTTC.